The 20 T cell receptor beta chains below all came from one sample that was sequenced in a study of shared clonotypes between healthy human individuals. The assay was immunoSEQ multiplex PCR, and TCRdb's table has in-frame clones only and misses some. The table has 2.3 million or so clones, approximately 93% seen once. The sample comprised naive CD4+ T cells from PBMCs. Regarding subset: CD45RA+ positively selected. These receptors originate from a man between 18 and 29 years old in good health. Some clones in this sample may be carry-over from other donors' samples.

On this clone itself: At one boundary the junction diverges from the germline segment, which might be a read error. This chain connects TRBV12-5 to TRBJ2-7; a possible D gene is TRBD2 (6 bases). Germline V gene sequence: CDR1 LGHNT, CDR2 FRNRAP. The CDR3 has 13 amino acids. CDR3 coding DNA: TGTGCTAGTGGGGGGCCGGGAGCTCTGGACCTGGACTTC. This sequence encodes CASGGPGALDLDF.

The CDR3 spells CASSLGLILTSGRDTGELFF. In DNA form, the CDR3 reads TGTGCCAGCAGCTTGGGCCTCATTTTAACTAGCGGGAGAGACACCGGGGAGCTGTTTTTT. V is TRBV5-8 and J is TRBJ2-2, with 11 bases aligning to TRBD2. The CDR3 loop spans 20 amino acids. The junction had 13 bases not matched to a gene; V was cut back by 0 bases and J by 3 bases. CDR1 and CDR2 from the germline V gene are SGHTS and YDEGEE.

This clone was observed a single time. This sample also contains other DNA sequences that code for the same CDR3. J is TRBJ2-7 and V is TRBV28; the D is unclear. The ends were cut back, 9 bases at V and 8 bases at J, with 23 bases in the middle. The CDR3 is 14 amino acids. CDR1 MDHEN and CDR2 SYDVKM come from the germline V gene. This chain's CDR3 is CASHSEAYLGQQYF. The CDR3 nucleotides read TGTGCCAGTCACTCCGAGGCTTACCTGGGCCAGCAGTACTTC.

To note about this clone: Additional DNA sequences in this sample encode the identical CDR3. The chain is built from TRBV5-6 and TRBJ2-5; D not certain. This CDR3 is built from 14 residues. Germline V gene data show CDR1 as SGHDT and CDR2 as YYEEEE. Deletions cut 2 bases from V and 1 base from J, with 9 bases between. The CDR3 nucleotides are TGTGCCAGCAGCTTTCGCCAAGGCCAAGAGACCCAGTACTTC. As protein: CASSFRQGQETQYF.

V and J are TRBV11-2 and TRBJ1-2; possibly TRBD1 for D (6 bases). The CDR3 is made up of 15 amino acids. The V and J ends lost 3 bases and 4 bases respectively, with 15 bases between them. Germline CDR1 SGHAT, CDR2 FQNNGV. The CDR3 sequence: CASSLEAGVTYGYTF. CDR3 nucleotide sequence: TGTGCCAGCAGCTTGGAAGCAGGGGTCACCTATGGCTACACCTTC.

A single count supports this clone. The chain couples TRBV28 to TRBJ1-1, with D possibly being TRBD1 (6 bases). Trimming took 4 bases from V and 6 from J, leaving 21 bases between them. The CDR3 has 16 amino acids. CDR1 is MDHEN and CDR2 is SYDVKM in the germline V gene. This CDR3 is CASSSVGTAAGAEAFF. The DNA for the CDR3 is TGTGCCAGCAGTTCCGTCGGGACGGCCGCAGGGGCTGAAGCTTTCTTT. Based on the CDR3 plus reference TRBV28 and TRBJ1-1, the full variable domain is DVKVTQSSRYLVKRTGEKVFLECVQDMDHENMFWYRQDPGLGLRLIYFSYDVKMKEKGDIPEGYSVSREKKERFSLILESASTNQTSMYLCASSSVGTAAGAEAFFGQGTRLTVV.

The chain joins TRBV11-3 to TRBJ2-7; 8 bases fit TRBD1. CDR1 is SGHNT, CDR2 YENEEA, per germline. The trim removed 5 bases at V and 6 bases at J, leaving 6 bases unmatched. The CDR3 loop spans 13 amino acids. The CDR3 DNA sequence: TGTGCCAGCAGCCCCGACAGGGGTCCCGAGCAGTACTTC. Its protein is CASSPDRGPEQYF.

This chain connects TRBV11-2 to TRBJ2-1, with 8 positions matching TRBD2. Trimming took 8 bases from V and 10 from J; bases not matched to a gene: 7. Germline V gene data show CDR1 as SGHAT and CDR2 as FQNNGV. The CDR3 consists of 12 residues. CDR3 sequence (DNA): TGTGCCAGCCACAAAATAGCGGGAGAGCAGTTCTTC. Translating gives CASHKIAGEQFF.

The rearrangement links TRBV7-9 to TRBJ2-7, with D maybe TRBD1 (6 bases). Germline V gene lookup returns CDR1 SEHNR and CDR2 FQNEAQ (reference sequence). This CDR3 has 17 amino acids. V lost 5 bases, J lost 2 bases, and 22 bases lay in between. The CDR3 loop reads CASSHSLRGTRTYEQYF. The CDR3 nucleotides are TGTGCCAGCAGCCATTCCCTACGTGGGACACGAACCTACGAGCAGTACTTC. Full variable domain (outside the CDR3, taken from reference TRBV7-9 and TRBJ2-7): DTGVSQNPRHKITKRGQNVTFRCDPISEHNRLYWYRQTLGQGPEFLTYFQNEAQLEKSRLLSDRFSAERPKGSFSTLEIQRTEQGDSAMYLCASSHSLRGTRTYEQYFGPGTRLTVT.

V gene TRBV6-1 combines with J gene TRBJ2-2; possibly TRBD1 for D (6 bases). This CDR3 has 14 residues. Germline V lookup: CDR1 MNHNS, CDR2 SASEGT. The V gene lost 4 bases and the J gene lost 2 bases, with 8 bases spanning the gap. The chain's CDR3 is CASSGTDNTGELFF. The CDR3 bases are TGTGCCAGCAGTGGGACAGATAACACCGGGGAGCTGTTTTTT.

This sequence joins TRBV6-6 and TRBJ2-1; 7 bases map to TRBD1. The germline CDR1 and CDR2 sequences are MNHNY and SVGAGI (reference sequence). Unmatched junction bases numbered 5, after V lost 6 bases and J lost 0 bases. CDR3 length equals 15 residues. The CDR3 DNA follows: TGTGCCAGCAGCCGAAGGACAGGCTCCTACAATGAGCAGTTCTTC. Its translation: CASSRRTGSYNEQFF.

Here the CDR3 reads CASSDRAGAPSYEQYF. DNA of the CDR3: TGTGCCAGCAGCGATCGTGCGGGGGCGCCCTCCTACGAGCAGTACTTC. The V and J genes are TRBV7-9 and TRBJ2-7; D is possibly TRBD2 (7 bases). The germline V and J ends were trimmed by 5 bases and 0 bases, with 17 bases remaining between them. In germline, CDR1 is SEHNR, CDR2 FQNEAQ (reference sequence). The CDR3 spans 16 residues.

This clone was recorded only once. CDR3 sequence (DNA): TGTGCCAGCAGCTTAGGGACAGGGGGCAGGAATCAGCCCCAGCATTTT. Protein product: CASSLGTGGRNQPQHF. The genes are TRBV7-9 and TRBJ1-5; 11 nucleotides agree with TRBD1. Germline assignment: CDR1 SEHNR and CDR2 FQNEAQ (reference sequence). There are 16 residues in the CDR3. The trim removed 1 base at V and 4 bases at J, leaving 3 bases unmatched.

This clone turned up a few times. The V call is TRBV6-1, the J call TRBJ1-5, with 8 nucleotides matching TRBD1. J lost 7 bases, V lost 2 bases, and 13 bases had no gene match. This CDR3 comprises 17 residues. The germline V gene has CDR1 MNHNS and CDR2 SASEGT. The CDR3 spells CASSETFPGGAGQPQHF. For the CDR3, the DNA is TGTGCCAGCAGTGAAACTTTTCCAGGGGGCGCGGGCCAGCCCCAGCATTTT.

This chain joins TRBV30 and TRBJ1-5; TRBD1 matches at 7 bases. Germline lookup yields CDR1 GTSNPN and CDR2 SVGIG (reference sequence). The CDR3 consists of 15 residues. V lost 2 bases and J lost 4; bases outside the gene matches: 8. The DNA of the CDR3 is TGTGCCTGGAGTCCCGGACAGGCCCGAAATCAGCCCCAGCATTTT. Residues: CAWSPGQARNQPQHF.

Here the CDR3 DNA reads TGCGCCAGCAGTAGTTGGGGCTCCTACAATGAGCAGTTCTTC. Translating gives CASSSWGSYNEQFF. The chain is built from TRBV5-1 and TRBJ2-1, with no clear D. The germline V gene has CDR1 SGHRS and CDR2 YFSETQ. V lost 5 bases and J lost 0, with 9 bases in between. This CDR3 comprises 14 residues. Full variable domain (outside the CDR3, taken from reference TRBV5-1 and TRBJ2-1): KAGVTQTPRYLIKTRGQQVTLSCSPISGHRSVSWYQQTPGQGLQFLFEYFSETQRNKGNFPGRFSGRQFSNSRSEMNVSTLELGDSALYLCASSSWGSYNEQFFGPGTRLTVL.

The chain couples TRBV15 to TRBJ2-7, with TRBD2 as a possible D gene (6 bases). V was trimmed by 5 bases and J by 9 bases, leaving 17 bases between them. The CDR3 is 13 amino acids. Germline values: CDR1 LNHNV, CDR2 YYDKDF (reference sequence). The CDR3 region is CATSSDYPGGQYF. Here the CDR3 DNA reads TGTGCCACCAGCTCGGACTACCCCGGAGGGCAGTACTTC.

This chain links TRBV10-3 with TRBJ2-2; D not certain. The CDR3 has 12 residues. Germline assignment: CDR1 ENHRY and CDR2 SYGVKD. The germline V and J ends were trimmed by 2 bases and 7 bases, with 5 bases remaining between them. CDR3 in amino acids: CAISEVGGELFF. Written as DNA, the CDR3 is TGTGCCATCAGTGAGGTGGGCGGGGAGCTGTTTTTT.

The chain uses TRBV5-4 and TRBJ2-3, with TRBD2 as a possible D gene (6 bases). In germline, CDR1 is SGHNT, CDR2 YYREEE (reference sequence). The CDR3 extends over 17 amino acids. Trimming shortened V by 4 bases and J by 6 bases, and 24 bases separated the two germline ends. The CDR3 region is CASSLGIAAPPGDTQYF. CDR3 DNA: TGTGCCAGCAGCCTGGGGATAGCGGCTCCCCCAGGGGATACGCAGTATTTT.

Comments on this clone: This sample includes further DNA sequences coding for the same CDR3. This rearrangement joins TRBV5-1 to TRBJ2-3; D gene ambiguous. Per germline, CDR1 SGHRS and CDR2 YFSETQ. The CDR3 runs to 14 residues. V dropped 0 bases and J dropped 1 base, with 6 bases sitting between them. The chain's CDR3 is CASSLVPGTDTQYF. CDR3 DNA: TGCGCCAGCAGCTTGGTGCCTGGCACAGATACGCAGTATTTT.